Given below is one TCR beta chain in context. What it recognizes is unknown. The sample belongs to a study of shared clonotypes between healthy human individuals. Study-level information: Every donor yielded three CD4 naive, three CD4 memory, two CD8 naive and one CD8 memory plate. Overall study results and limits: Naive CD4 clonotypes were shared across several donors at about 5.3%.

Per sorted-subset replicate PCR, input was 200 to 250 ng DNA, representing tens of thousands of T cell genomes. Profiled with immunoSEQ multiplex PCR; TCRdb holds only in-frame clones, not every one. The table records 850,000 to 1,200,000 clones, around 74% of them present only once. This CDR3 comprises 15 residues. Germline CDR1 reads MNHNS; CDR2 reads SASEGT. J gave up 4 bases and V 8 bases, and 10 bases lay outside the gene matches. Every contributor of samples was a Caucasian grown-up residing in Nashville, Tennessee. This clonotype was obtained from a man in his late teens or twenties in good health. The chain carries TRBV6-1 and TRBJ2-7, with TRBD1 matching over 11 bases. What was sequenced was memory CD4+ T cells sorted from blood. Subset: CD45RA-negative fraction. The CDR3 region has the DNA TGTGCCAGCCTTACCGGGACAGGGGGTTCATACGAGCAGTACTTC. The encoded protein is CASLTGTGGSYEQYF.